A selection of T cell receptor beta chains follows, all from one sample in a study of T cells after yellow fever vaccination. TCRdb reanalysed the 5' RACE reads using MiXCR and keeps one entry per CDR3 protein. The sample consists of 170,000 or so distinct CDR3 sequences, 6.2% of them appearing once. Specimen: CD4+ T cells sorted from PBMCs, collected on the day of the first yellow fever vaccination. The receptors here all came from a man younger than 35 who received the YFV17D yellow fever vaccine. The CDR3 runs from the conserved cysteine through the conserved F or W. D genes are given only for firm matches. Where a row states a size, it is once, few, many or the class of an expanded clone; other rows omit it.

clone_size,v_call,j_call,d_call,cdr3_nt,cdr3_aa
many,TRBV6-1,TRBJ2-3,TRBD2,TGTGCCAGCAGCCCTGATCCTAGCGGGAGTAGAGATACGCAGTATTTT,CASSPDPSGSRDTQYF
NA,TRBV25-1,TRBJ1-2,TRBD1,TGTGCCAGCAGTGAATCGGGGACAGGGGGCGTTTATGGCTACACCTTC,CASSESGTGGVYGYTF
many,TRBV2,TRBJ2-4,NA,TGTGCCAGCAGTGAGAGACTCGGGGACAAAAACATTCAGTACTTC,CASSERLGDKNIQYF
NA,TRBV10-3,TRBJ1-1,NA,TGTGCCATCAGTCCGCTGATGAACACTGAAGCTTTCTTT,CAISPLMNTEAFF
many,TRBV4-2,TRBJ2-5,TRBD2,TGTGCCAGCAGCTCGCGGACTAGCGGAATCCAAGAGACCCAGTACTTC,CASSSRTSGIQETQYF
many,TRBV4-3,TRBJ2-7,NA,TGCGCCAGCAGCCAAGGGGGAGCCTACGAGCAGTACTTC,CASSQGGAYEQYF
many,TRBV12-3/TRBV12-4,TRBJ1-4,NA,TGTGCCAGCAGTTTATTTGGGCTAACGGTTTCGAAACTGTTTTTT,CASSLFGLTVSKLFF
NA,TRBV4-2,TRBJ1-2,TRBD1,TGTGCCAGCAGCCGACGACAGGGTCTGGACTATGGCTACACCTTC,CASSRRQGLDYGYTF
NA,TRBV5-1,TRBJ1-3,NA,TGCGCCAGCAGCTTCGCCCCAGGGGCTGGCTCTGGAAACACCATATATTTT,CASSFAPGAGSGNTIYF
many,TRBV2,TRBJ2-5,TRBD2,TGTGCCAGCAGCCCTAGCGGGGTGGAGACCCAGTACTTC,CASSPSGVETQYF
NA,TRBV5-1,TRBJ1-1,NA,TGCGCCAGCAGCCGTGACAGACCCAACACTGAAGCTTTCTTT,CASSRDRPNTEAFF
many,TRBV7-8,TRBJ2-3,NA,TGTGCCAGCAGCTTCCCTGGACTCCTAGAAGATACGCAGTATTTT,CASSFPGLLEDTQYF
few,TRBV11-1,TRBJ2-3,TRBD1,TGTGCCAGCAGCTTGGGGGACAGGGGTTCAGATACGCAGTATTTT,CASSLGDRGSDTQYF
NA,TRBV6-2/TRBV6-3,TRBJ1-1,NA,TGTGCCAGCAGTTACTCGTTAGGATATATGAACACTGAAGCTTTCTTT,CASSYSLGYMNTEAFF
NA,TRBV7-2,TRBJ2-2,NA,TGTGCCAGCAGCTTAGGGGGGGCGGTTCCCGGGGAGCTGTTTTTT,CASSLGGAVPGELFF
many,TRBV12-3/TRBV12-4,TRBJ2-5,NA,TGTGCCAGCAGTTCCGGCGGGACGGTCCAAGAGACCCAGTACTTC,CASSSGGTVQETQYF